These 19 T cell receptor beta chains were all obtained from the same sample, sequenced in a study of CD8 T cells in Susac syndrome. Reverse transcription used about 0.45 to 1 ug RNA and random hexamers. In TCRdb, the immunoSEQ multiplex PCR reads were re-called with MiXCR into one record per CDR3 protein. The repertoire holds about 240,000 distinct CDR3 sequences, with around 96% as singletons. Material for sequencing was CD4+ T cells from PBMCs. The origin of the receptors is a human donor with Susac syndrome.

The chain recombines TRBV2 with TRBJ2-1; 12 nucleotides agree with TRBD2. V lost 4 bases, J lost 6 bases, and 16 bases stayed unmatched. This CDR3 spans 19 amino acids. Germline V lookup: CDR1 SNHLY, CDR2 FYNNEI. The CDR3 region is CASSALAGGTQAWGNEQFF. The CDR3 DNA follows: TGTGCCAGCAGTGCACTAGCGGGAGGCACCCAGGCGTGGGGCAATGAGCAGTTCTTC.

DNA of the CDR3: TGTGCCAGCAGTTACTTGGGACAGGGGTATGGCTACACCTTC. Residues: CASSYLGQGYGYTF. The genes are TRBV6-5 and TRBJ1-2, with 10 bases matching TRBD1. V trimming: 1 base; J trimming: 5 bases; junction bases outside the gene matches: 1. Per germline, CDR1 MNHEY and CDR2 SVGAGI. This CDR3 region has 14 residues.

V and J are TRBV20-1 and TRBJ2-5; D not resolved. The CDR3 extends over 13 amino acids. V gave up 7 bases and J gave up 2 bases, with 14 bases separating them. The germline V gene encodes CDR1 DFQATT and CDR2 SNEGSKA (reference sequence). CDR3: CSVRTLPQETQYF. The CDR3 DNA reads TGCAGTGTCAGGACGCTCCCTCAAGAGACCCAGTACTTC.

The CDR3 sequence is CAWSLGHRYGYTF. The CDR3 DNA reads TGTGCCTGGAGTCTGGGGCACCGCTATGGCTACACCTTC. The chain couples TRBV30 to TRBJ1-2; weak D call: TRBD1 (5 bases). Per germline, CDR1 GTSNPN and CDR2 SVGIG (reference sequence). The CDR3 covers 13 residues. Trimming shortened V by 2 bases and J by 4 bases, and 11 bases separated the two germline ends.

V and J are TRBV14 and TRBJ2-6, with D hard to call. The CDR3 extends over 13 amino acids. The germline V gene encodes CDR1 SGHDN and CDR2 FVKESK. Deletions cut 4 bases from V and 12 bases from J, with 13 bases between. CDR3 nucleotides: TGTGCCAGCAGCCGAACTTGGCCCGGCGTCCTGACTTTC. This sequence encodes CASSRTWPGVLTF.

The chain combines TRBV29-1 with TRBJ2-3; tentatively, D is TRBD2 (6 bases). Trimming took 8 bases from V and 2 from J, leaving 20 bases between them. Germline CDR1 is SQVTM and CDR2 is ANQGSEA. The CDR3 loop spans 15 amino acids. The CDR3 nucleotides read TGCAGCCCCTCATTGGGTAGCGGAACCACAGATACGCAGTATTTT. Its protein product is CSPSLGSGTTDTQYF.

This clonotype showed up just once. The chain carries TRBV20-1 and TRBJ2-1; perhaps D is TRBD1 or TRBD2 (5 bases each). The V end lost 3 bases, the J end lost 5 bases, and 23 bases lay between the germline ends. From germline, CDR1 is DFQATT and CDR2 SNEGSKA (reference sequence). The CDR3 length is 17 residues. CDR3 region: CSASPPGTRADDNEQFF. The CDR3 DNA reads TGCAGTGCTAGCCCACCGGGGACGCGTGCTGACGACAATGAGCAGTTCTTC.

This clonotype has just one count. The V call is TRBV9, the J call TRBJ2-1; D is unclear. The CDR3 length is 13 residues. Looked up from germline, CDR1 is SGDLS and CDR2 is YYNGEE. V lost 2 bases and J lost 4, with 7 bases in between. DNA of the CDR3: TGTGCCAGCAGCGTTAACGCGTACAATGAGCAGTTCTTC. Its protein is CASSVNAYNEQFF.

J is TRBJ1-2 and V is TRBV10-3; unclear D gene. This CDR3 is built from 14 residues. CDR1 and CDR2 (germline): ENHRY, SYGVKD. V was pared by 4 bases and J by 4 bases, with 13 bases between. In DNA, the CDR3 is TGTGCCATCAGTGCCGTTTCGTGGGGCTATGGCTACACCTTC. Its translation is CAISAVSWGYGYTF.

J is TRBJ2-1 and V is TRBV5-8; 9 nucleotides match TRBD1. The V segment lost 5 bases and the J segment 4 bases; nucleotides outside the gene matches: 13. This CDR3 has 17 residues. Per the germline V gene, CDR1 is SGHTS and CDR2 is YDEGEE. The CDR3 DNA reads TGTGCCAGCAGTACTGGGACAGGGTACCCACCATACAATGAGCAGTTCTTC. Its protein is CASSTGTGYPPYNEQFF.

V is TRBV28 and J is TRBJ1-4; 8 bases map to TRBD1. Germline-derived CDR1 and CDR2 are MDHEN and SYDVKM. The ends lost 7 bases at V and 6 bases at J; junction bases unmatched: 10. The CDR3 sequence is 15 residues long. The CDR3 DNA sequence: TGTGCCAGCACGCCGATCGACAGGGGAGATGAAAAACTGTTTTTT. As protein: CASTPIDRGDEKLFF.

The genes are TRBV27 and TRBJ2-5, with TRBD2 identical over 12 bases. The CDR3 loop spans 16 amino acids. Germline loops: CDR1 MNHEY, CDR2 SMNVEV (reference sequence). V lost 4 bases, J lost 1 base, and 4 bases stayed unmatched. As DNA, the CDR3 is TGTGCCAGCAGTTACCTAGCGGGAGGGCCCCAAGAGACCCAGTACTTC. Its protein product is CASSYLAGGPQETQYF.

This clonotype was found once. CDR3 nucleotide sequence: TGTGCCAGCAGCCCTACCGGACAGGGGGCCGAGCAGTACTTC. Translation: CASSPTGQGAEQYF. V gene TRBV12-3 or TRBV12-4 combines with J gene TRBJ2-7; 11 bases agree with TRBD1. V was pared by 6 bases and J by 6 bases, with 7 bases of the junction left unmatched. This CDR3 has 14 residues.

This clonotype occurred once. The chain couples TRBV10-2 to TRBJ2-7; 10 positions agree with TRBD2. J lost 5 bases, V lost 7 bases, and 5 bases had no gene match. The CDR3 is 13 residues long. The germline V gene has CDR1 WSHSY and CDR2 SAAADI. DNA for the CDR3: TGCGCCAGCAAGGTAGCGGGAGGTGACGAGCAGTACTTC. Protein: CASKVAGGDEQYF.

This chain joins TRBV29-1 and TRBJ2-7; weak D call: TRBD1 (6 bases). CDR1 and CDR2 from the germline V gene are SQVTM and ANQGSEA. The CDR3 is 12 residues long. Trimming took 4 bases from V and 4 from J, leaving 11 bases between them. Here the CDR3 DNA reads TGCAGCGTTGCCTCAGGGGCTTACGAGCAGTACTTC. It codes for CSVASGAYEQYF.

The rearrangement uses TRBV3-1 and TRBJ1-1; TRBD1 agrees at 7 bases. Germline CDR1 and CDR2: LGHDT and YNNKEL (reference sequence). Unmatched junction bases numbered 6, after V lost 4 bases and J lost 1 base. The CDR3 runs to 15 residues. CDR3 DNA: TGTGCCAGCAGCCCCATGGACAGGCCGAACACTGAAGCTTTCTTT. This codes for CASSPMDRPNTEAFF.

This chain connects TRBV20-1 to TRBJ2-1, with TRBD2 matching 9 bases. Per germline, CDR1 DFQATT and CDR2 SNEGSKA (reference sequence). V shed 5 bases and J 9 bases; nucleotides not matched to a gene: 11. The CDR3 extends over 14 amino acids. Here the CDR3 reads CSARVAGDLGEQFF. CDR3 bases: TGCAGTGCTCGGGTAGCGGGAGACTTGGGTGAGCAGTTCTTC.

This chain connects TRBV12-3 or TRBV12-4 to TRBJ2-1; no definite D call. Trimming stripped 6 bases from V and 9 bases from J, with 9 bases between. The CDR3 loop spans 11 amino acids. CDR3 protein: CASSLTGEQFF. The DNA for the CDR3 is TGTGCCAGCAGCCTGACCGGTGAGCAGTTCTTC.

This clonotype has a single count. DNA of the CDR3: TGTGCCAGCAGCCAAGATGAGTCGTACGAGCAGTACTTC. It codes for CASSQDESYEQYF. The rearrangement links TRBV3-1 to TRBJ2-7; D is uncertain. V was pared by 0 bases and J by 4 bases, with 7 bases between. CDR1 LGHDT and CDR2 YNNKEL come from the germline V gene (reference sequence). The CDR3 runs to 13 residues.